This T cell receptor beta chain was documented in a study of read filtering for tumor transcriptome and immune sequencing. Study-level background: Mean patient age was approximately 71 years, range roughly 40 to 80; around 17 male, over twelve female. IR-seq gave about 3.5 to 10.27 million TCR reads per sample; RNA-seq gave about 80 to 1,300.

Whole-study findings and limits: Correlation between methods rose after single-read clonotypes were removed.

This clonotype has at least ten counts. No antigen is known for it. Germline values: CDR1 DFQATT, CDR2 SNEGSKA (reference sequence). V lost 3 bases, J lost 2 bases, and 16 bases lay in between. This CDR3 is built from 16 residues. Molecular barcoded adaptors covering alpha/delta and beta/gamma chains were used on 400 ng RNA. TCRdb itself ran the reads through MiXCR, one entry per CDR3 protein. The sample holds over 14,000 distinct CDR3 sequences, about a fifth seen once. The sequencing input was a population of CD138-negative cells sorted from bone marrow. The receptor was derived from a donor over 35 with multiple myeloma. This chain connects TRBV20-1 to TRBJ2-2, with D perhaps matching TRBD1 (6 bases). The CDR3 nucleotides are TGCAGTGCTAGGCACAGGGAGTTCGCAAACACCGGGGAGCTGTTTTTT. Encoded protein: CSARHREFANTGELFF.